This TCR beta chain came from a study of long-term antiretroviral therapy in people with HIV. Only one count was recorded for this clone. Antigen unknown. The immunoSEQ assay was v3.0, run at survey level. TCRdb's table, derived via immunoSEQ multiplex PCR, lists solely in-frame clones and lacks some. The sample yields roughly 12,000 clones, roughly 82% seen once. Until DNA extraction, the samples held between roughly 1-10 million cryopreserved PBMC. Study-wide findings and caveats: Spans of CDR3 length were tighter for HIV repertoires than for controls. Clones that expanded before ART (that is, prior to treatment) dominated the repertoire at all time points.

Germline CDR1 reads SSHAT; CDR2 reads FNYEAQ (reference sequence). This CDR3 comprises 13 residues. V lost 5 bases to trimming and J lost 0 bases, with 7 bases between them. The clonotype originates from a man in his fifties with HIV. The input for sequencing was unsorted PBMCs, taken just over 8 years after starting antiretroviral therapy. This sequence joins TRBV7-7 and TRBJ1-1, with no clear D. The CDR3 sequence: CASSQMVNTEAFF. The DNA for the CDR3 is TGTGCCAGCAGCCAGATGGTGAACACTGAAGCTTTCTTT.